This T cell receptor beta chain is drawn from a study of blood T cell repertoires in COVID-19. For the study at large: The cDNA or gDNA used as material had been derived from T cells, B-cell-depleted T cells, or PBMCs.

Assay used: immunoSEQ multiplex PCR; TCRdb lists only in-frame clones, some missing. The sample lists a few hundred thousand clones, around nine tenths occurring once. J lost 6 bases, V lost 9 bases, and 7 bases had no gene match. Germline CDR1 SGHTA, CDR2 FQGNSA. The length of the CDR3 is 12 residues. The source material was peripheral blood. The gene calls are TRBV7-2 and TRBJ1-1; 7 nucleotides line up with TRBD1. The clonotype originates from a man aged 60 to 75 who had recovered from COVID-19. The CDR3 bases are TGTGCCAGTACAGGGGTGAGGGCTGAAGCTTTCTTT. Translated, it gives CASTGVRAEAFF.